This T cell receptor beta chain was profiled in a study of blood T cell repertoires in COVID-19. Germline CDR1 reads MGHRA; CDR2 reads YSYEKL. V was pared by 3 bases and J by 3 bases, with 12 bases between. This CDR3 has 14 amino acids. TCRdb's copy holds only in-frame clones and misses some; the assay was immunoSEQ multiplex PCR. The profile shows roughly 160,000 clones, roughly 88% of them singletons. This TCR came from an older woman who had recovered from COVID-19. Material for sequencing was PBMCs or T cells enriched from blood (not recorded which). The chain uses TRBV4-1 and TRBJ2-7; a weak D match, TRBD2 (5 bases). For the CDR3, the DNA is TGCGCCAGCAGCCACTTACTCGGGAACTACGAGCAGTACTTC. This encodes CASSHLLGNYEQYF.